This is a list of T cell receptor beta chains from one sample in a study of T cell repertoires in cytomegalovirus infection. MiXCR, run by TCRdb on the reads, gives a single entry per CDR3 protein. The table has around 450,000 distinct CDR3 sequences, approximately 30% seen once. The sequencing input was PBMCs. Source of these receptors: a human donor in good health (CMV status not recorded). Some clones in this sample may be carry-over from other donors' samples. Each CDR3 is given with its conserved first and last residue. D genes are given only for firm matches. Clone size, where shown, is once, few, many, or a class for clones that have expanded.

V	J	size	D	DNA	CDR3
TRBV7-2	TRBJ2-5	few	.	TGTGCCAGCAGCCTAGGATTACCCTCTGAGACCCAGTACTTC	CASSLGLPSETQYF
TRBV5-1	TRBJ1-4	few	TRBD1	TGCGCCAGCAGCATGGGACAGGATGCAACTAATGAAAAACTGTTTTTT	CASSMGQDATNEKLFF
TRBV7-6	TRBJ2-1	many	TRBD2	TGTGCCAGCAGCCCGGGACTAGCGGGAAATGAGCAGTTCTTC	CASSPGLAGNEQFF
TRBV7-9	TRBJ1-6	few	.	TGTGCCAGCAGCTTAAATGAGGGGAAGGGGCCCCTCCACTTT	CASSLNEGKGPLHF
TRBV29-1	TRBJ2-2	many	.	TGCAGCGTTGAAGATCTGGGGGCAGGAGGGGAGCTGTTTTTT	CSVEDLGAGGELFF
TRBV7-6	TRBJ1-1	many	.	TGTGCCAGCAGCTTAGGGGGTCAGAACACTGAAGCTTTCTTT	CASSLGGQNTEAFF
TRBV4-1	TRBJ2-7	many	.	TGCGCCAGCAGCCAAGCACTGCTGGCCTACGAGCAGTACTTC	CASSQALLAYEQYF
TRBV19	TRBJ1-2	.	.	TGTGCCAGTAGTATCGGGACATCGACTCTCTCTGGTGGCTACACCTTC	CASSIGTSTLSGGYTF
TRBV6-1	TRBJ1-5	once	.	TGTGCCAGCAGTGAAGCAAGGGGGGTAGGGCAGCCCCAGCATTTT	CASSEARGVGQPQHF
TRBV27	TRBJ2-7	.	.	TGTGCCAGCAGTTTATCGCAGGGACCAATCTACGAGCAGTACTTC	CASSLSQGPIYEQYF
TRBV28	TRBJ1-1	few	.	TGTGCCAGCAGCCCCCTGGGCCTACAGGGACGGACTGAAGCTTTCTTT	CASSPLGLQGRTEAFF
TRBV5-4	TRBJ1-2	.	.	TGTGCCAGCAGCTTGGACGACAGATCCAACTATGGCTACACCTTC	CASSLDDRSNYGYTF
TRBV6-2/TRBV6-3	TRBJ1-1	.	.	TGTGCCAGCAGTTACTCATGGGGAATTGAAGCTTTCTTT	CASSYSWGIEAFF
TRBV27	TRBJ2-1	once	.	TGTGCCAGCAGTCCCCCCACTAGCTCCTACAATGAGCAGTTCTTC	CASSPPTSSYNEQFF
TRBV7-6	TRBJ1-1	many	.	TGTGCCAGCAGCTTAGGACATTACATGAACACTGAAGCTTTCTTT	CASSLGHYMNTEAFF
TRBV11-2	TRBJ2-1	few	TRBD2	TGTGCCTGCTCCGGGGGGGGCTACAATGAGCAGTTCTTC	CACSGGGYNEQFF
TRBV6-2/TRBV6-3	TRBJ2-7	.	TRBD1	TGTGCCAGCAGTAATATATTACAGGGGAAGACCTACGAGCAGTACTTC	CASSNILQGKTYEQYF
TRBV27	TRBJ1-1	.	.	TGTGCCAGCAGTCCCCCCTCCGGGACGGGTTTAAACACTGAAGCTTTCTTT	CASSPPSGTGLNTEAFF
TRBV19	TRBJ2-1	few	.	TGTGCCAGTAGTTTCGCGACAGGTACTCTTGAGCAGTTCTTC	CASSFATGTLEQFF
TRBV19	TRBJ2-3	few	.	TGTGCCAGTAGTAACCGCGCAGATACGCAGTATTTT	CASSNRADTQYF
TRBV12-3/TRBV12-4	TRBJ2-5	few	TRBD2	TGTGCCAGCAGACTATCACTAGCGGGGGCGGAGACCCAGTACTTC	CASRLSLAGAETQYF
TRBV7-2	TRBJ2-6	many	TRBD1	TGTGCCAGCAGCTTAAGGACAGGGTCTGGGGCCAACGTCCTGACTTTC	CASSLRTGSGANVLTF
TRBV6-4	TRBJ1-1	.	.	TGTGCCAGCAGTATCAGGCAGCTGAACACTGAAGCTTTCTTT	CASSIRQLNTEAFF
TRBV7-2	TRBJ2-2	many	.	TGTGCCAGCAGCTTAGCGGGATTAACCGGGGAGCTGTTTTTT	CASSLAGLTGELFF
TRBV30	TRBJ1-1	.	.	TGTGCCTGGAGATTCAGGGAGAACACTGAAGCTTTCTTT	CAWRFRENTEAFF
TRBV6-2/TRBV6-3	TRBJ2-7	.	.	TGTGCCCGCAACCCCGCCGGTCGAGACTCCTACGAGCAGTACTTC	CARNPAGRDSYEQYF
TRBV20-1	TRBJ2-7	.	TRBD2	TGCAGTGCTAGAGAACTAAGCGGGGGGGCGAGTTGGGAGCAGTACTTC	CSARELSGGASWEQYF
TRBV20-1	TRBJ1-1	.	TRBD1	TGCAGTGCTAGTGAACAGGGGAGCACTGAAGCTTTCTTT	CSASEQGSTEAFF
TRBV27	TRBJ1-6	.	.	TGTGCCAGCAGTTTAATCCCCGGGCGGAGTCGAGATTCACCCCTCCACTTT	CASSLIPGRSRDSPLHF
TRBV7-4	TRBJ2-7	.	.	TGTGCCAGCAGCTTATTGAGTGGTGACTACCGAAACTACGAGCAGTACTTC	CASSLLSGDYRNYEQYF
TRBV6-1	TRBJ1-3	.	.	TGTGCCAGCAGGCTAGACAGGAGGAACACCATATATTTT	CASRLDRRNTIYF
TRBV5-1	TRBJ2-2	.	.	TGCGCCAGCACCACGGCCGGCGGGGAGCTGTTTTTT	CASTTAGGELFF
TRBV7-2	TRBJ2-3	many	TRBD2	TGTGCCAGCAGCCCAGAGGGACTAGTCACAGATACGCAGTATTTT	CASSPEGLVTDTQYF
TRBV2	TRBJ2-1	.	.	TGTGCCAGACGACCGATGAGCTCCTACAATGAGCAGTTCTTC	CARRPMSSYNEQFF
TRBV19	TRBJ2-1	.	TRBD1	TGTGCCAGTAGTATCGGGACAGCAGGCTCCTACAATGAGCAGTTCTTC	CASSIGTAGSYNEQFF
TRBV6-1	TRBJ2-1	.	.	TGTGCCAGCAGTGAAGCGCGGCAGACAGAACGTTACAATGAGCAGTTCTTC	CASSEARQTERYNEQFF
TRBV7-9	TRBJ2-7	few	.	TGTGCCAGCAGCTTAGAATCCGGGTTACACGAGCAGTACTTC	CASSLESGLHEQYF
TRBV27	TRBJ2-2	.	TRBD2	TGTGCCAGCAGTTTAGGAGCGGGGGGGAACACCGGGGAGCTGTTTTTT	CASSLGAGGNTGELFF
TRBV6-1	TRBJ2-5	few	TRBD1	TGTGCCAGCAGGGCTGCGCCAGGACAGGGTCAAGAGACCCAGTACTTC	CASRAAPGQGQETQYF
TRBV7-8	TRBJ1-1	.	TRBD1	TGTGCCAGCAGCCAAGACTTGACAGGGGTGGACACTGAAGCTTTCTTT	CASSQDLTGVDTEAFF
TRBV6-8	TRBJ2-5	.	TRBD1	TGTGCCAGCAGTTTCCTAGGACAGGGGGGGACCCAGTACTTC	CASSFLGQGGTQYF
TRBV12-3/TRBV12-4	TRBJ1-1	many	.	TGTGCCAGCAGTTCCAGACACGACAGTTGGCTTGAAGCTTTCTTT	CASSSRHDSWLEAFF
TRBV6-5	TRBJ2-2	.	TRBD2	TGTGCCAGCAGTTACTTCCTGGGACTAGCAGGCACCGGGGAGCTGTTTTTT	CASSYFLGLAGTGELFF
TRBV6-1	TRBJ1-2	few	TRBD1	TGTGCCAGCAGACCCGGACAGGGGGCGCGCGGCTACACCTTC	CASRPGQGARGYTF
TRBV5-1	TRBJ1-6	.	TRBD1	TGCGCCAGCAGCTCCAGACAGGGAAGGACGTCACCCCTCCACTTT	CASSSRQGRTSPLHF
TRBV4-1	TRBJ1-2	.	.	TGCGCCAGCAGCCAAGAGTATAGCGGGCGCGCCTATGGCTACACCTTC	CASSQEYSGRAYGYTF
TRBV7-2	TRBJ2-7	.	.	TGTGCCAGCAGCACCCTGGCCTGTGGGACCTACGAGCAGTACTTC	CASSTLACGTYEQYF
TRBV7-6	TRBJ1-4	.	.	TGTGCCAGCAGCTTAAGCCGGGCTAATAATGAAAAACTGTTTTTT	CASSLSRANNEKLFF
TRBV10-1	TRBJ2-1	few	.	TGCGCCAGCAGCGAGAGGGGCCCGTACAATGAGCAGTTCTTC	CASSERGPYNEQFF
TRBV11-2	TRBJ2-1	.	TRBD1	TGTGCCAGCAGCCCCGTTTTAGTGTCCAGGGGGCCTAACAATGAGCAGTTCTTC	CASSPVLVSRGPNNEQFF